These T cell receptor beta chains were read from a single sample in a study of T cell changes during pregnancy in multiple sclerosis. This table comes from immunoSEQ multiplex PCR, and its TCRdb copy is limited to in-frame clones, with some not included. The sample has tens of thousands of clones, approximately 92% seen once. The sample in question was peripheral blood, obtained before pregnancy. These receptors all come from a female donor with multiple sclerosis, enrolled in a pregnancy study. Each CDR3 is given with its conserved first and last residue. D genes are given only for firm matches. The size entry is marked missing in some rows and otherwise reads once, few, many or a size class.

clone_size,v_call,d_call,j_call,cdr3_aa,cdr3_nt
.,TRBV7-2,.,TRBJ2-7,CASSLAHLDKAMYEQYF,TGTGCCAGCAGCTTAGCGCATCTGGACAAGGCAATGTACGAGCAGTACTTC
.,TRBV7-9,.,TRBJ2-6,CASSQDGGLGANVLTF,TGTGCCAGCAGCCAGGACGGGGGGCTTGGGGCCAACGTCCTGACTTTC
.,TRBV27,TRBD2,TRBJ2-1,CASSWGLAGEREQFF,TGTGCCAGCAGTTGGGGCCTAGCGGGAGAGCGTGAGCAGTTCTTC
few,TRBV5-1,.,TRBJ1-2,CASSWQGVHGYTF,TGCGCCAGCAGCTGGCAGGGCGTTCATGGCTACACCTTC
.,TRBV28,TRBD2,TRBJ2-5,CASLGIMLSGMGETQYF,TGTGCCAGCCTAGGTATCATGTTAAGCGGGATGGGTGAGACCCAGTACTTC
.,TRBV6-4,TRBD1,TRBJ1-2,CASSDGTGNGYTF,TGTGCCAGCAGTGATGGGACAGGGAACGGCTACACCTTC
.,TRBV4-3,TRBD1,TRBJ2-6,CASTSETGMSGANVLTF,TGCGCCAGCACCTCCGAGACAGGGATGTCTGGGGCCAACGTCCTGACTTTC
.,TRBV15,.,TRBJ2-1,CATSRDNPMRKYNEQFF,TGTGCCACCAGCAGAGATAATCCAATGCGGAAGTACAATGAGCAGTTCTTC
once,TRBV4-3,.,TRBJ2-1,CASSQDRTGTHNEQFF,TGCGCCAGCAGCCAAGATAGAACGGGTACGCACAATGAGCAGTTCTTC
.,TRBV18,.,TRBJ2-5,CASSPLARDQYF,TGTGCCAGCTCACCCCTTGCCCGGGACCAGTACTTC
.,TRBV4-3,TRBD1,TRBJ1-4,CASSQGTVVSEKLFF,TGCGCCAGCAGCCAGGGGACAGTCGTGTCTGAAAAACTGTTTTTT
.,TRBV7-7,TRBD2,TRBJ2-1,CASSLAPLAGGTYNEQFF,TGTGCTAGCAGCTTAGCCCCACTAGCGGGGGGGACCTACAATGAGCAGTTCTTC
.,TRBV7-2,TRBD2,TRBJ2-1,CASSQGLAGWYEQFF,TGTGCCAGCAGCCAGGGACTAGCGGGATGGTATGAGCAGTTCTTC
.,TRBV7-2,.,TRBJ2-7,CASSLVGLADYEQYF,TGTGCCAGCAGCTTAGTTGGGCTAGCCGACTACGAGCAGTACTTC
.,TRBV7-9,.,TRBJ2-1,CASSLLGQGSNEQFF,TGTGCCAGCAGCTTGCTGGGGCAGGGGTCCAATGAGCAGTTCTTC
.,TRBV5-5,.,TRBJ2-5,CASSSLLQETQYF,TGTGCCAGCAGCTCCCTCCTTCAAGAGACCCAGTACTTC
.,TRBV29-1,.,TRBJ2-3,CSVEDLRAAHTDTQYF,TGCAGCGTTGAAGATCTTCGAGCGGCTCACACAGATACGCAGTATTTT
.,TRBV5-1,TRBD2,TRBJ2-1,CASKPTSGHNEQFF,TGCGCCAGCAAACCAACTAGCGGACACAATGAGCAGTTCTTC
.,TRBV7-7,TRBD2,TRBJ2-1,CASSLGGSFDEQFF,TGTGCTAGCAGTCTCGGCGGGAGTTTCGATGAGCAGTTCTTC
.,TRBV28,TRBD1,TRBJ1-2,CASSDDRGANYGYTF,TGTGCCAGCAGCGATGACAGGGGAGCTAACTATGGCTACACCTTC
.,TRBV5-5,.,TRBJ2-7,CASSPLGTPTTF,TGTGCCAGCAGCCCCCTGGGGACACCCACGACCTTC
.,TRBV4-1,.,TRBJ2-7,CASSQDTNEQYF,TGCGCCAGCAGCCAAGATACAAACGAGCAGTACTTC
.,TRBV7-9,.,TRBJ2-2,CASSLHLGGLDTGELFF,TGTGCCAGCAGCTTACACCTAGGCGGGTTAGACACCGGGGAGCTGTTTTTT
.,TRBV11-2,.,TRBJ2-7,CASSLVLGSHEQYF,TGTGCCAGCAGCTTAGTTCTCGGGTCCCACGAGCAGTACTTC
.,TRBV6-6,TRBD1,TRBJ1-5,CASSPGQVIGQPQHF,TGTGCCAGCAGTCCCGGACAGGTAATCGGTCAGCCCCAGCATTTT
.,TRBV7-3,.,TRBJ2-7,CASSLIGGPAEQYF,TGTGCCAGCAGCTTAATCGGGGGGCCCGCCGAGCAGTACTTC
.,TRBV4-1,TRBD2,TRBJ2-7,CASSQETSDYEQYF,TGCGCCAGCAGCCAAGAAACTAGCGACTACGAGCAGTACTTC
.,TRBV7-9,.,TRBJ1-2,CASSLWWDTDFNYGYTF,TGTGCCAGCAGCTTATGGTGGGACACAGACTTTAACTATGGCTACACCTTC
.,TRBV4-3,TRBD1,TRBJ2-3,CASSQDRQGTDTQYF,TGCGCCAGCAGCCAAGATAGACAGGGGACAGATACGCAGTATTTT
.,TRBV10-3,.,TRBJ2-5,CAISQAGETQYF,TGTGCCATCAGCCAGGCCGGAGAGACCCAGTACTTC
.,TRBV7-3,.,TRBJ1-1,CASSSAGRTEAFF,TGTGCCAGCAGCTCTGCGGGGAGAACTGAAGCTTTCTTT
few,TRBV9,TRBD1,TRBJ1-1,CASSVAQGAYEAFF,TGTGCCAGCAGCGTAGCCCAGGGGGCATATGAAGCTTTCTTT
.,TRBV5-6,.,TRBJ2-4,CASSPRGRAEGNIQYF,TGTGCCAGCAGCCCGCGGGGCCGGGCCGAAGGGAACATTCAGTACTTC
.,TRBV25-1,.,TRBJ2-3,CASSEYTRQTNSTDTQYF,TGTGCCAGCAGTGAATATACCAGGCAGACCAATAGCACAGATACGCAGTATTTT
.,TRBV4-1,TRBD1,TRBJ1-2,CASSQVDRGLDYGYTF,TGCGCCAGCAGCCAAGTAGACAGGGGGCTGGACTATGGCTACACCTTC
.,TRBV29-1,TRBD1,TRBJ2-3,CSVGQGEDTQYF,TGCAGCGTTGGACAGGGCGAAGATACGCAGTATTTT
.,TRBV7-9,.,TRBJ1-5,CASSFGQPYSNQPQHF,TGTGCCAGCAGCTTCGGACAGCCCTATAGCAATCAGCCCCAGCATTTT
.,TRBV30,TRBD1,TRBJ2-7,CAWSVRDRGIYEQYF,TGTGCCTGGAGTGTACGGGACAGGGGAATCTACGAGCAGTACTTC
once,TRBV28,.,TRBJ1-2,CASTPHGEGSGYTF,TGTGCCAGCACCCCCCACGGGGAGGGGAGTGGCTACACCTTC
.,TRBV9,TRBD2,TRBJ2-1,CASSRRVLAGANEQFF,TGTGCCAGCAGCCGTAGAGTACTAGCGGGAGCCAATGAGCAGTTCTTC
.,TRBV12-5,TRBD1,TRBJ2-5,CASGSPQTGGETQYF,TGTGCTAGTGGTTCCCCGCAGACAGGGGGGGAGACCCAGTACTTC
.,TRBV29-1,TRBD1,TRBJ2-6,CSVLQGASGANVLTF,TGCAGCGTACTCCAGGGGGCGTCTGGGGCCAACGTCCTGACTTTC
.,TRBV29-1,TRBD2,TRBJ2-1,CSADDWGGNSNEQFF,TGCAGCGCAGACGATTGGGGGGGAAACTCAAATGAGCAGTTCTTC
once,TRBV6-5,.,TRBJ1-1,CASAEEPMNTEAFF,TGTGCCAGCGCGGAGGAACCGATGAACACTGAAGCTTTCTTT
.,TRBV6-6,.,TRBJ1-1,CAAGVNTEAFF,TGCGCCGCGGGAGTGAACACTGAAGCTTTCTTT
.,TRBV4-3,.,TRBJ2-1,CASSQGGTVPEQFF,TGCGCCAGCAGCCAAGGCGGGACAGTCCCTGAGCAGTTCTTC
.,TRBV19,TRBD2,TRBJ2-3,CASSLSAGGLTDTQYF,TGTGCCAGTAGTCTCTCTGCGGGAGGGTTAACAGATACGCAGTATTTT
.,TRBV14,TRBD2,TRBJ2-1,CASSQGPGLALYNEQFF,TGTGCCAGCAGCCAAGGCCCGGGACTAGCCTTATACAATGAGCAGTTCTTC
.,TRBV14,.,TRBJ1-2,CASSQSRVDYGYTF,TGTGCCAGCAGCCAATCCAGGGTAGATTACGGCTACACCTTC
.,TRBV4-3,.,TRBJ2-1,CASSQNRDSTYNEQFF,TGCGCCAGCAGCCAAAACAGGGATTCGACCTACAATGAGCAGTTCTTC
.,TRBV4-1,TRBD2,TRBJ2-1,CASSQGLSPLAGVPEQFF,TGCGCCAGCAGCCAAGGCCTGAGCCCGCTAGCGGGAGTGCCTGAGCAGTTCTTC